The 29 T cell receptor beta chains below all came from one sample that was sequenced in a study of T-cell memory formation after mild COVID-19. TCRdb fed the 5' RACE reads into MiXCR, producing one record per CDR3 protein. Among a few hundred thousand distinct CDR3 sequences listed, about 21% were seen once. Sample: PBMCs or a T cell subset sorted from them (not recorded which). The receptor set was obtained from an adult woman who had mild COVID-19 (a few samples of this study predate the infection). Cell type and time point are not known.

This clonotype has more than one count but fewer than ten. The chain carries TRBV12-3 or TRBV12-4 and TRBJ1-1; D is ambiguous. The CDR3 length is 13 residues. V shed 5 bases and J shed 1 base, with 8 bases lying between them. CDR3 nucleotide sequence: TGTGCCAGCAGTGTCCAGGAGAACACTGAAGCTTTCTTT. Protein: CASSVQENTEAFF.

This rearrangement joins TRBV7-2 to TRBJ1-1; D remains ambiguous. The CDR3 runs 14 residues. Germline V CDR1 and CDR2: SGHTA, FQGNSA. Trimming took 5 bases from V and 3 from J, leaving 13 bases between them. The CDR3 sequence is CASSLWWEDTEAFF. Here the CDR3 DNA reads TGTGCCAGCAGCCTCTGGTGGGAGGACACTGAAGCTTTCTTT.

This clonotype was seen only a few times. The chain recombines TRBV20-1 with TRBJ2-1; 13 nucleotides line up with TRBD2. From germline, CDR1 is DFQATT and CDR2 SNEGSKA (reference sequence). V lost 1 base to trimming and J lost 0 bases; unmatched junction nucleotides: 0. This CDR3 spans 16 amino acids. CDR3 DNA sequence: TGCAGTGCTAGAGGGACTAGCGGGGGCTCCTACAATGAGCAGTTCTTC. It codes for CSARGTSGGSYNEQFF.

The genes are TRBV9 and TRBJ1-1; 10 nucleotides match TRBD1. The CDR3 contains 15 residues. The trim removed 3 bases at V and 4 bases at J, leaving 6 bases unmatched. Germline lookup yields CDR1 SGDLS and CDR2 YYNGEE. The CDR3 DNA reads as TGTGCCAGCAGCGCCCCGGGACAGGGGTTCACTGAAGCTTTCTTT. Protein sequence: CASSAPGQGFTEAFF.

This clonotype was recorded many times. The V gene is TRBV5-5, the J gene TRBJ2-3; D is unclear. Germline assignment: CDR1 SGHKS and CDR2 YYEKEE (reference sequence). This CDR3 has 16 amino acids. Trimming removed 0 bases from V and 1 base from J, with 12 bases in between. CDR3 in amino acids: CASSLAGVPRTDTQYF. CDR3 bases: TGTGCCAGCAGCTTGGCCGGAGTGCCCCGCACAGATACGCAGTATTTT.

The V call is TRBV19, the J call TRBJ2-7, with D perhaps matching TRBD1 (5 bases). The V end was cut by 1 base, the J end by 3 bases, with 7 bases between. There are 13 residues in the CDR3. Looked up from germline, CDR1 is LNHDA and CDR2 is SQIVND (reference sequence). The CDR3 spells CASSIGRDYEQYF. For the CDR3, the DNA is TGTGCCAGTAGTATAGGCAGGGACTACGAGCAGTACTTC.

There are a few counts of this clonotype. The chain employs TRBV20-1 and TRBJ1-1; 10 bases align to TRBD1. CDR1 DFQATT and CDR2 SNEGSKA come from the germline V gene (reference sequence). Trimming removed 0 bases from V and 11 bases from J; junction bases left unmatched: 6. The CDR3 is 13 amino acids. The CDR3 DNA sequence: TGCAGTGCTAGAGAGACAGGGGGCGGGCCGGCTTTCTTT. As protein: CSARETGGGPAFF.

The genes are TRBV20-1 and TRBJ2-5, with 9 bases identical to TRBD2. CDR3 length: 14 residues. Losses at the gene ends were 3 bases for V and 5 bases for J; bases not matched to a gene: 7. Germline CDR1 and CDR2: DFQATT and SNEGSKA (reference sequence). CDR3 sequence: CSASASGIAETQYF. CDR3 bases: TGCAGTGCTAGCGCTAGCGGGATTGCTGAGACCCAGTACTTC.

The chain recombines TRBV5-1 with TRBJ2-1, with 9 nucleotides matching TRBD1. This CDR3 has 17 amino acids. CDR1 is SGHRS, CDR2 YFSETQ, per germline. Trimming at V came to 4 bases and at J to 2 bases, leaving 10 bases not matched to a gene. Written as DNA, the CDR3 is TGCGCCAGCAGCCGACTCCCGGGACAGGGTACCTACAATGAGCAGTTCTTC. Translation gives CASSRLPGQGTYNEQFF.

The chain couples TRBV5-4 to TRBJ2-1; 10 nucleotides match TRBD2. The V segment lost 7 bases and the J segment 7 bases; nucleotides outside the gene matches: 5. CDR1 is SGHNT and CDR2 is YYREEE in the germline V gene (reference sequence). The CDR3 is made up of 13 amino acids. CDR3 sequence reads: CASGSSGGNEQFF. DNA for the CDR3: TGTGCCAGCGGGTCTAGCGGGGGAAATGAGCAGTTCTTC.

This clonotype was counted only a few times. The chain couples TRBV20-1 to TRBJ2-7; 12 nucleotides align to TRBD2. From germline, CDR1 is DFQATT and CDR2 SNEGSKA (reference sequence). The CDR3 has 15 amino acids. V shed 6 bases and J 3 bases; nucleotides not matched to a gene: 9. In DNA form, the CDR3 reads TGCAGTGCCCCGCGACTAGCGGGAGCCCACTACGAGCAGTACTTC. It codes for CSAPRLAGAHYEQYF.

This chain links TRBV28 with TRBJ2-3; D call uncertain. V dropped 10 bases and J dropped 6 bases, with 20 bases sitting between them. CDR1 and CDR2 from the germline V gene are MDHEN and SYDVKM. CDR3 length equals 14 residues. In DNA, the CDR3 is TGTGCCATCCCGCCAGGAGAGGTTTCCGATACGCAGTATTTT. This sequence encodes CAIPPGEVSDTQYF.

In this sample, this clonotype turned up many times. The V and J genes are TRBV7-2 and TRBJ2-7, with 8 bases lining up with TRBD1. CDR3 size: 15 residues. The junction had 5 bases not matched to a gene; V was cut back by 1 base and J by 3 bases. Germline CDR1 and CDR2: SGHTA and FQGNSA. The CDR3 nucleotides read TGTGCCAGCAGCTTAGTACACACAGGGGGCTACGAGCAGTACTTC. It codes for CASSLVHTGGYEQYF. Full variable domain (missing parts from reference TRBV7-2 and TRBJ2-7): GAGVSQSPSNKVTEKGKDVELRCDPISGHTALYWYRQSLGQGLEFLIYFQGNSAPDKSGLPSDRFSAERTGGSVSTLTIQRTQQEDSAVYLCASSLVHTGGYEQYFGPGTRLTVT.

The chain has TRBV7-9 and TRBJ1-2, with D tentatively TRBD1 (5 bases). CDR1 SEHNR and CDR2 FQNEAQ come from the germline V gene (reference sequence). Between the trimmed V and J ends, which lost 7 bases and 2 bases, there was a span of 23 bases. The CDR3 consists of 17 residues. The CDR3 nucleotides are TGTGCCAGCACCCCCATAAAGGCAGGGCCCCCGAACTATGGCTACACCTTC. This sequence encodes CASTPIKAGPPNYGYTF.

This clonotype has just a few counts. The chain recombines TRBV7-9 with TRBJ1-2; 10 positions agree with TRBD1. The ends lost 2 bases at V and 1 base at J; junction bases unmatched: 1. This CDR3 contains 15 residues. Germline CDR1 and CDR2: SEHNR and FQNEAQ (reference sequence). The CDR3 nucleotides are TGTGCCAGCAGCTTAAGGGACAGGGGTAACTATGGCTACACCTTC. Its translation: CASSLRDRGNYGYTF.

This clonotype was found once. V and J are TRBV24-1 and TRBJ2-7, with 9 bases fitting TRBD2. The J segment lost 3 bases and the V segment lost 3 bases, leaving 5 bases of the junction unmatched. From germline, CDR1 is KGHDR and CDR2 SFDVKD. The CDR3 runs 15 residues. This chain's CDR3 is CATSDARTSVYEQYF. DNA of the CDR3: TGTGCCACCAGTGATGCCCGGACTAGCGTCTACGAGCAGTACTTC.

The CDR3 loop is CASSLYSTGANVLTF. In nucleotides, the CDR3 is TGTGCCAGCAGTCTATACAGCACTGGGGCCAACGTCCTGACTTTC. This chain connects TRBV12-3 or TRBV12-4 to TRBJ2-6; D ambiguous. V shed 5 bases and J shed 2 bases, with 10 bases lying between them. CDR3 length equals 15 residues.

The chain recombines TRBV12-3 or TRBV12-4 with TRBJ1-2; D unclear. V lost 6 bases and J lost 5, with 10 bases in between. This CDR3 is 12 amino acids long. CDR3 residues: CASSTKPYGYTF. CDR3 sequence (DNA): TGTGCCAGCAGCACAAAGCCATATGGCTACACCTTC.

The chain combines TRBV25-1 with TRBJ2-1; 8 bases map to TRBD1. V lost 4 bases and J lost 11; bases outside the gene matches: 10. Per germline, CDR1 MGHDK and CDR2 SYGVNS. The CDR3 spans 14 residues. The CDR3 DNA is TGTGCCAGCAGTGGGGGGACAAGGACAGGGAAGCAGTTCTTC. Encoded protein: CASSGGTRTGKQFF.

The sample holds a few counts of this clonotype. V is TRBV7-9 and J is TRBJ2-7; 7 bases map to TRBD2. This CDR3 is built from 15 residues. CDR1 is SEHNR, CDR2 FQNEAQ, per germline (reference sequence). Trimming cost V 2 bases and J 3 bases; bases outside gene matches: 7. The DNA of the CDR3 is TGTGCCAGCAGCTTATTCGAGCGGGATATCTACGAGCAGTACTTC. Translating it yields CASSLFERDIYEQYF.

The rearrangement joins TRBV7-8 to TRBJ2-7; no reliable D call. Looked up from germline, CDR1 is SGHVS and CDR2 is FQNEAQ. CDR3 length equals 13 residues. Trimming took 5 bases from V and 4 from J, leaving 12 bases between them. CDR3 bases: TGTGCCAGCAGCATGGGATTTAGGTACGAGCAGTACTTC. Translation: CASSMGFRYEQYF.

V and J are TRBV7-3 and TRBJ2-7; TRBD2 matches 12 bases. The germline V gene encodes CDR1 SGHTA and CDR2 FQGTGA. V was pared by 2 bases and J by 2 bases, with 10 bases of the junction left unmatched. The CDR3 is 18 residues long. The CDR3 coding sequence is TGTGCCAGCAGCTTAGAGCGGACTAGCGGGAAGATCCCCTACGAGCAGTACTTC. Protein sequence: CASSLERTSGKIPYEQYF.

This chain links TRBV9 with TRBJ2-2, with 12 bases lining up with TRBD1. The V segment lost 7 bases and the J segment 7 bases; nucleotides outside the gene matches: 11. The CDR3 runs to 16 residues. CDR1 SGDLS and CDR2 YYNGEE come from the germline V gene. The CDR3 nucleotides read TGTGCCAGCGACCCGGGGGGACAGGGGGCAGGCGGGGAGCTGTTTTTT. It specifies CASDPGGQGAGGELFF.

This chain uses TRBV7-8 with TRBJ2-7; 8 positions match TRBD1. CDR3 size: 14 residues. V dropped 5 bases and J dropped 6; count of bases not matched to a gene: 9. Germline assignment: CDR1 SGHVS and CDR2 FQNEAQ. The CDR3 coding sequence is TGTGCCAGCAGCCTCCGGGACAGGCCTGGCGAGCAGTACTTC. This gives the protein CASSLRDRPGEQYF.

The chain combines TRBV27 with TRBJ2-2; 7 bases align to TRBD1. The germline V gene encodes CDR1 MNHEY and CDR2 SMNVEV (reference sequence). The CDR3 spans 17 residues. V was pared by 3 bases and J by 5 bases, with 12 bases of the junction left unmatched. CDR3 bases: TGTGCCAGCAGTTTCCAGGACAGGCCGTATAGGACCGGGGAGCTGTTTTTT. Translation: CASSFQDRPYRTGELFF.

The gene calls are TRBV20-1 and TRBJ1-5; D possibly corresponds to TRBD1 (6 bases). Germline assignment: CDR1 DFQATT and CDR2 SNEGSKA (reference sequence). V lost 4 bases and J 0 bases, leaving 16 bases between the germline ends. This CDR3 has 16 residues. The CDR3 region is CSAMGQRIDSNQPQHF. For the CDR3, the DNA is TGCAGTGCTATGGGACAAAGGATAGATAGCAATCAGCCCCAGCATTTT.

The chain recombines TRBV30 with TRBJ2-1, with D uncertain. This CDR3 has 13 residues. Germline loops: CDR1 GTSNPN, CDR2 SVGIG (reference sequence). V was pared by 5 bases and J by 1 base, with 9 bases between. The CDR3 DNA follows: TGTGCCTGGTCCGGAGCGTCCTACAATGAGCAGTTCTTC. Encoded protein: CAWSGASYNEQFF.

This chain connects TRBV21-1 to TRBJ2-5; the D call in the table, TRBD1, was not verified against the DNA. TRBV21-1 is termed a pseudogene. This CDR3 has 17 residues. This chain's CDR3 is CASSLRGWAWKGKTQYF. Here the CDR3 DNA reads TGTGCCAGCAGCCTCAGGGGGTGGGCTTGGAAGGGGAAGACCCAGTACTTC.

The chain employs TRBV6-5 and TRBJ1-5; D gene ambiguous. The CDR3 covers 16 residues. Germline CDR1 and CDR2: MNHEY and SVGAGI. The germline V and J ends were trimmed by 6 bases and 6 bases, with 21 bases remaining between them. The CDR3 DNA reads as TGTGCCAGCAGCCACAGACCCACCCGCTCCTTTCAGCCCCAGCATTTT. Translating gives CASSHRPTRSFQPQHF.